Sequencing of this TCR beta chain was carried out in a study of T-cell reconstitution after alpha-beta-depleted transplantation in children. This CDR3 contains 15 residues. CDR1 and CDR2 (germline): SGHDN, FVKESK. The V gene lost 1 base and the J gene lost 2 bases, with 12 bases spanning the gap. Preparation of the TCRbeta library was carried out with unique molecular identifiers. From the PCR reads, TCRdb called clonotypes with MiXCR, one entry per CDR3 protein. This sample has about 270,000 distinct CDR3 sequences, with more than 8% found just once. The sample here was PBMCs from the stem cell graft donor, taken from the stem cell graft. V and J are TRBV14 and TRBJ2-7, with a possible D match to TRBD2 (5 bases). This sequence originates from a human donor who donated a stem cell graft to a child with SCID. This chain's CDR3 is CASSQGGSGTYEQYF. For the CDR3, the DNA is TGTGCCAGCAGCCAAGGAGGATCGGGGACCTACGAGCAGTACTTC.